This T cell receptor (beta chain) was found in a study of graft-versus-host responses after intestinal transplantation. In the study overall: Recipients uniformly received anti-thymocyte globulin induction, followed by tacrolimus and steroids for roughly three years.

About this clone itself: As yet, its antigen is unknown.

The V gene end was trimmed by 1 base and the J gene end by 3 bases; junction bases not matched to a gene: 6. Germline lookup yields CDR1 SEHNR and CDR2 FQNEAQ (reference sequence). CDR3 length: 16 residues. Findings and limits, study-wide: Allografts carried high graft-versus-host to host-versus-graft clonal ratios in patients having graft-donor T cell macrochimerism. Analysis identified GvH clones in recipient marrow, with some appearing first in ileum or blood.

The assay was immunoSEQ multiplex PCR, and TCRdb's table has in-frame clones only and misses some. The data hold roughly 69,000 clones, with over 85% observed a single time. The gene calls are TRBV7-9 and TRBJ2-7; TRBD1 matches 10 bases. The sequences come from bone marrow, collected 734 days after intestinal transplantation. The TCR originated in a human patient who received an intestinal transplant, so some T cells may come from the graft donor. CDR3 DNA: TGTGCCAGCAGCTTAGGCCGGGACAGGGGTGTCTACGAGCAGTACTTC. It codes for CASSLGRDRGVYEQYF.